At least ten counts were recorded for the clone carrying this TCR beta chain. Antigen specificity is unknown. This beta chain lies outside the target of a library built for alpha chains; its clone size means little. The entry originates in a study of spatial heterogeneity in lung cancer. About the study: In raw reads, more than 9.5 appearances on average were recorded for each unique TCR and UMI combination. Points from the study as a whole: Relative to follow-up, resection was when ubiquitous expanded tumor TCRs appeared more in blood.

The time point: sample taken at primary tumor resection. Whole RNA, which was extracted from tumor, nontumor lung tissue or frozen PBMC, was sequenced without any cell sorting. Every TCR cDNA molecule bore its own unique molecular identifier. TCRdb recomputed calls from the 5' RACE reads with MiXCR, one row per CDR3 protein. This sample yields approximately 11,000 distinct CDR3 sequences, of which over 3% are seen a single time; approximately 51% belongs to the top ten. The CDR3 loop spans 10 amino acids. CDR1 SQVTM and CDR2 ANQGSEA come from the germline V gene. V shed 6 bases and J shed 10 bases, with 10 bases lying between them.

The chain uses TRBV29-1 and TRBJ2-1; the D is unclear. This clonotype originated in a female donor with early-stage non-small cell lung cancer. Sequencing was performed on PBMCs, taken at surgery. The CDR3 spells CSVGKPEQFF. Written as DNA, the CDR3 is TGCAGCGTCGGCAAGCCCGAGCAGTTCTTC.